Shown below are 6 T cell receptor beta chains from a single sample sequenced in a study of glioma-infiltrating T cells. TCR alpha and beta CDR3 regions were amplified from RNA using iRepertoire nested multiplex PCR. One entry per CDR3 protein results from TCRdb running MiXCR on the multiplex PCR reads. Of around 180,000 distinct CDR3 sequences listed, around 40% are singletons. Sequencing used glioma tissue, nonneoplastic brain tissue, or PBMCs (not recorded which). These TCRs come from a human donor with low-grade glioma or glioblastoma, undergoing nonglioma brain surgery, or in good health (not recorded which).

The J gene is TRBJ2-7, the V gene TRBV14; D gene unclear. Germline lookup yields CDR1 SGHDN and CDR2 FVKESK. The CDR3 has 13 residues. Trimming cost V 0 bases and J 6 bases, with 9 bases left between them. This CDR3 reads CASSQEGSGEQYF. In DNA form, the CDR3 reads TGTGCCAGCAGCCAAGAAGGGTCTGGCGAGCAGTACTTC.

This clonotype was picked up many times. Here the CDR3 DNA reads TGTGCCAGCAGACGGGAAGAGACCCAGTACTTC. It codes for CASRREETQYF. The J gene is TRBJ2-5, the V gene TRBV6-1, with unresolved D. The CDR3 has 11 amino acids. The ends were cut back, 6 bases at V and 3 bases at J, with 5 bases in the middle. Germline V CDR1 and CDR2: MNHNS, SASEGT.

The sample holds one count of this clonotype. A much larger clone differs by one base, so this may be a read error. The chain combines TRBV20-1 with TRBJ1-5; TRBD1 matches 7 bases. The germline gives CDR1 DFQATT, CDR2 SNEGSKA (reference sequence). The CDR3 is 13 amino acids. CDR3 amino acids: CSASGTVNQPKHF. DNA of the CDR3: TGCAGTGCTAGCGGGACAGTCAATCAGCCCAAGCATTTT.

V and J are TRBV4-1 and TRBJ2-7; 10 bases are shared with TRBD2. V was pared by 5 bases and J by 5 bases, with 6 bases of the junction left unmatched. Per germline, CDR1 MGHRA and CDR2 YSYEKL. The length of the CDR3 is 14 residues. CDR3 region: CASSVLAGLNEQYF. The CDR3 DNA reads TGCGCCAGCAGCGTACTAGCGGGACTCAACGAGCAGTACTTC.

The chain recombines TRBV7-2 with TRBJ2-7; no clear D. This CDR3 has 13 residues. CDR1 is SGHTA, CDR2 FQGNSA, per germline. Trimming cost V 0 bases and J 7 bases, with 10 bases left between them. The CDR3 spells CASSLAGAEEQYF. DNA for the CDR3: TGTGCCAGCAGCTTAGCAGGAGCCGAAGAGCAGTACTTC.

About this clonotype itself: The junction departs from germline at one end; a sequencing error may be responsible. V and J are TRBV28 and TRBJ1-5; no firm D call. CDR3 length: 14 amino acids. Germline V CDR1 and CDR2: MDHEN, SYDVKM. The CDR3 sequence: CASSPPGSSQLQHF. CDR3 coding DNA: TGTGCCAGCAGTCCCCCCGGGTCTAGTCAGCTCCAGCATTTT.